Below, 14 T cell receptor beta chains from the same sample are listed, as sequenced in a study of blood T cell repertoires in COVID-19. Only in-frame clones appear in the TCRdb table, and some are missing; sequencing was by immunoSEQ multiplex PCR. This table holds about 200,000 clones, roughly four fifths found once. Specimen: peripheral blood. The receptors shown here come from a man in his fifties or sixties who had recovered from COVID-19.

This clone was seen only a few times. This chain uses TRBV20-1 with TRBJ2-5; no definite D call. Germline lookup yields CDR1 DFQATT and CDR2 SNEGSKA (reference sequence). Trimming removed 3 bases at V and 6 bases at J, with 8 bases between. This CDR3 contains 11 residues. The CDR3 here is CSASGYKTQYF. The CDR3 DNA reads as TGCAGTGCTAGTGGGTACAAGACCCAGTACTTC.

CDR3 sequence reads: CASAGTSGGVEQFF. DNA of the CDR3: TGCGCCAGTGCCGGGACTAGCGGGGGCGTTGAGCAGTTCTTC. The V gene is TRBV5-1, the J gene TRBJ2-1, with 14 positions matching TRBD2. CDR3 length equals 14 residues. Germline trimming cut 8 bases from V and 9 bases from J; bases unmatched to any gene: 7. The germline V gene encodes CDR1 SGHRS and CDR2 YFSETQ.

The chain is built from TRBV6-5 and TRBJ1-3; weak D call: TRBD1 (5 bases). Germline V lookup: CDR1 MNHEY, CDR2 SVGAGI. This CDR3 contains 13 residues. V lost 6 bases and J 2 bases, leaving 8 bases between the germline ends. The CDR3 reads CASSRETGNTIYF. CDR3 coding DNA: TGTGCCAGCAGCAGGGAAACTGGAAACACCATATATTTT.

This chain connects TRBV29-1 to TRBJ1-1, with no clear D. Germline CDR1 and CDR2: SQVTM and ANQGSEA. CDR3 length: 15 residues. Trimming left V 5 bases short and J 1 base short, with 17 bases between. DNA of the CDR3: TGCAGCGTTATGGGCCGAAAACTTGAGAACACTGAAGCTTTCTTT. Its translation is CSVMGRKLENTEAFF.

The rearrangement joins TRBV23-1 to TRBJ2-7; 10 bases align to TRBD2. Being an ORF, TRBV23-1 has a function that is uncertain. V lost 0 bases, J lost 2 bases, and 4 bases stayed unmatched. CDR3 size: 16 residues. This chain's CDR3 is CASSQSVTSGAYEQYF. CDR3 bases: TGCGCCAGCAGTCAATCCGTCACTAGCGGGGCCTACGAGCAGTACTTC.

This chain links TRBV29-1 with TRBJ2-1, with a weak D call TRBD2 (6 bases). The CDR3 spans 13 residues. V dropped 4 bases and J dropped 9 bases, with 16 bases sitting between them. CDR1 is SQVTM and CDR2 is ANQGSEA in the germline V gene. CDR3 bases: TGCAGCGTTGGGACTACCGGGACGAGTGAGCAGTTCTTC. Encoded protein: CSVGTTGTSEQFF.

This chain joins TRBV5-1 and TRBJ2-5, with no clear D. Germline V CDR1 and CDR2: SGHRS, YFSETQ. With 1 base removed from V and 3 bases from J, the gap between germline ends came to 7 bases. The CDR3 covers 13 residues. The CDR3 loop is CASSLLVEETQYF. Written as DNA, the CDR3 is TGCGCCAGCAGCTTGTTGGTAGAAGAGACCCAGTACTTC.

This chain connects TRBV4-2 to TRBJ2-5, with 11 nucleotides matching TRBD2. The CDR3 is 19 amino acids. The germline V gene has CDR1 LGHNA and CDR2 YNFKEQ. V shed 0 bases and J 2 bases; nucleotides not matched to a gene: 11. The CDR3 region is CASSQDWTSGYTVQETQYF. The CDR3 nucleotides read TGTGCCAGCAGCCAAGACTGGACTAGCGGGTACACCGTTCAAGAGACCCAGTACTTC.

The genes are TRBV6-5 and TRBJ2-1, with D perhaps matching TRBD2 (5 bases). V was pared by 6 bases and J by 7 bases, with 13 bases between. The germline CDR1 and CDR2 sequences are MNHEY and SVGAGI. The CDR3 is made up of 13 amino acids. The CDR3 region is CASRGLGVNEQFF. CDR3 bases: TGTGCCAGCAGAGGACTGGGCGTAAATGAGCAGTTCTTC.

This clone has more than one count but fewer than ten. The chain employs TRBV30 and TRBJ1-5; TRBD1 aligns across 10 bases. Per germline, CDR1 GTSNPN and CDR2 SVGIG (reference sequence). V was pared by 1 base and J by 6 bases, with 3 bases of the junction left unmatched. The CDR3 extends over 14 amino acids. The CDR3 region is CAWSGGQGSQPQHF. DNA for the CDR3: TGTGCCTGGAGTGGGGGACAGGGGAGTCAGCCCCAGCATTTT.

The chain combines TRBV19 with TRBJ1-2; 7 positions match TRBD1. J lost 5 bases, V lost 4 bases, and 4 bases had no gene match. Looked up from germline, CDR1 is LNHDA and CDR2 is SQIVND (reference sequence). The CDR3 consists of 13 residues. As DNA, the CDR3 is TGTGCCAGTAGTACGGGACAGATTTATGGCTACACCTTC. Protein product: CASSTGQIYGYTF.

This chain links TRBV7-2 with TRBJ1-2, with D perhaps matching TRBD1 (5 bases). V lost 2 bases and J lost 2, with 12 bases in between. This CDR3 is built from 15 residues. The germline gives CDR1 SGHTA, CDR2 FQGNSA. CDR3 coding DNA: TGTGCCAGCAGCTTAAATCCGACAGCAAACTATGGCTACACCTTC. Amino acid sequence: CASSLNPTANYGYTF.

In its sample, this clone was seen a few times. The DNA for the CDR3 is TGTGCCAGCAGTTTACTCCCTAGCGGGGGACCTAGCACAGATACGCAGTATTTT. Its protein product is CASSLLPSGGPSTDTQYF. The gene calls are TRBV28 and TRBJ2-3; 10 nucleotides match TRBD2. Germline assignment: CDR1 MDHEN and CDR2 SYDVKM. Unmatched junction bases numbered 8, after V lost 2 bases and J lost 0 bases. The CDR3 contains 18 residues.

This chain links TRBV7-2 with TRBJ2-7; 9 bases are shared with TRBD1. This CDR3 has 12 residues. Germline V CDR1 and CDR2: SGHTA, FQGNSA. Losses at the gene ends were 8 bases for V and 4 bases for J; bases not matched to a gene: 3. The CDR3 coding sequence is TGTGCCAGCGGACAGGGGAATTACGAGCAGTACTTC. Its protein is CASGQGNYEQYF.